Only one count was recorded for the clone carrying this TCR beta chain. The antigen is not known. The source of the sample is a study of CD8+CD57+ T cells in acquired aplastic anemia. The overall study: 3.2 ug was the average amount of DNA from sorted CD4+ and CD8+ cells. Healthy donors averaged around 10 million reads for CD4+ cells.

Overall study results and limits: CD8+ Simpson's diversity did not differ significantly between patients and controls. Patients and controls were found to share twenty-nine CD8+ CDR3 sequences.

Genomic DNA acted as the template from which TCR beta VDJ combination and CDR3 sequence profiling were carried out. TCRdb re-called the reads with MiXCR, one entry per CDR3 protein. The sample has 35,000 to 40,000 distinct CDR3 sequences; about 77% are singletons. This CDR3 is built from 15 residues. Looked up from germline, CDR1 is SGHRS and CDR2 is YFSETQ. With V trimmed by 4 bases and J by 1 base, 7 bases remained unmatched. The source is a human donor in good health, serving as a control. Input material: sorted CD4+, CD8+, or CD8+CD57+ T cells (not recorded which) from PBMCs. The chain has TRBV5-1 and TRBJ1-2, with 7 bases aligning to TRBD1. CDR3 sequence: CASSDRDSFNYGYTF. As DNA, the CDR3 is TGCGCCAGCAGCGACCGGGACAGCTTTAACTATGGCTACACCTTC.